These 2 T cell receptor beta chains originate from one sample sequenced in a study of OX40 agonist ivuxolimab in advanced cancers. The library was prepared using the immunoSEQ multiplex PCR assay. TCRdb's version of the immuneACCESS table is confined to in-frame rearrangements and falls short of the full clone set. An unresolved V gene accounts for under half of the shortfall where checked; the remainder is of unknown origin. The table for this sample lists roughly 70,000 clones; 85% of them were counted only once. Of the sample, roughly 4% is held by the ten largest clones. Material: CD4+ or CD8+ T cells sorted from blood, obtained in a trial of the OX40 agonist ivuxolimab. These receptors came from an adult with an advanced solid tumor such as melanoma, head and neck, liver or kidney cancer.

The rearrangement links TRBV28 to TRBJ2-7; 11 bases align to TRBD2. Germline trimming cut 5 bases from V and 0 bases from J; bases unmatched to any gene: 3. The CDR3 spans 15 residues. CDR1 is MDHEN and CDR2 is SYDVKM in the germline V gene. The CDR3 protein is CASSLGTSGSYEQYF. In DNA form, the CDR3 reads TGTGCCAGCAGTCTTGGGACTAGCGGCTCCTACGAGCAGTACTTC.

This chain connects TRBV18 to TRBJ2-1; D is unclear. The CDR3 totals 14 residues. Germline values: CDR1 KGHSH, CDR2 LQKENI. The ends were cut back, 3 bases at V and 0 bases at J, with 6 bases in the middle. The CDR3 region has the DNA TGTGCCAGCTCACCTTCGAGCTCCTACAATGAGCAGTTCTTC. It encodes CASSPSSSYNEQFF.